The 32 T cell receptor beta chains reported below all come from one sample, sequenced in a study of shared clonotypes between healthy human individuals. TCRdb keeps only in-frame clones here, not all; method: immunoSEQ multiplex PCR. This table has over 2 million clones, roughly 96% appearing once. The specimen sequenced was naive CD4+ T cells sorted from blood. The subset was: CD45RA+ positively selected. The origin of the receptors is a man aged 18 to 30 in good health.

The rearrangement joins TRBV18 to TRBJ1-6; tentative D call: TRBD1 (5 bases). Germline lookup yields CDR1 KGHSH and CDR2 LQKENI. This CDR3 comprises 16 residues. The V end was cut by 2 bases, the J end by 5 bases, with 13 bases between. The CDR3 loop reads CASSPRTRTDNSPLHF. The CDR3 DNA sequence: TGTGCCAGCTCACCAAGGACACGCACCGATAATTCACCCCTCCACTTT.

V and J are TRBV18 and TRBJ1-6; 10 bases line up with TRBD1. The CDR3 totals 17 residues. Germline V CDR1 and CDR2: KGHSH, LQKENI. Trimming at V came to 3 bases and at J to 10 bases, leaving 12 bases not matched to a gene. CDR3 loop: CASSPWDRGTLWSPLHF. The CDR3 DNA reads as TGTGCCAGCTCACCGTGGGACAGGGGTACGTTGTGGTCACCCCTCCACTTT.

The chain combines TRBV13 with TRBJ2-2, with D possibly matching TRBD2 (6 bases). Trimming removed 5 bases at V and 1 base at J, with 11 bases between. The CDR3 sequence is 15 residues long. The V gene's germline CDR1 is PRHDT and CDR2 FYEKMQ (reference sequence). The CDR3 loop is CASSRGLLNTGELFF. The CDR3 coding sequence is TGTGCCAGCAGCCGGGGACTCCTGAACACCGGGGAGCTGTTTTTT.

The chain joins TRBV30 to TRBJ2-7; 9 nucleotides align to TRBD1. V lost 1 base to trimming and J lost 3 bases; unmatched junction nucleotides: 7. Germline CDR1 reads GTSNPN; CDR2 reads SVGIG (reference sequence). This CDR3 comprises 15 residues. This chain's CDR3 is CAWSGIRQGGYEQYF. The CDR3 nucleotides are TGTGCCTGGAGTGGAATCCGACAGGGGGGCTACGAGCAGTACTTC.

The gene calls are TRBV27 and TRBJ2-1, with 8 bases matching TRBD1. The ends lost 6 bases at V and 5 bases at J; junction bases unmatched: 9. Germline CDR1 reads MNHEY; CDR2 reads SMNVEV (reference sequence). The CDR3 is made up of 15 amino acids. CDR3 DNA: TGTGCCAGCAGCCTACAGGGGGGTTTCGACAATGAGCAGTTCTTC. Protein product: CASSLQGGFDNEQFF.

This clone was found once. Other DNA sequences in the sample encode the same CDR3. The rearrangement links TRBV20-1 to TRBJ2-7; unclear D gene. V lost 3 bases and J 4 bases, leaving 7 bases between the germline ends. CDR3 length equals 11 residues. CDR1 DFQATT and CDR2 SNEGSKA come from the germline V gene (reference sequence). CDR3 in DNA: TGCAGTGCTAGTGGGATATACGAGCAGTACTTC. Translating it yields CSASGIYEQYF.

The table lists this clone with a few counts. This chain connects TRBV19 to TRBJ1-2, with D perhaps TRBD1 (6 bases). CDR1 is LNHDA and CDR2 is SQIVND in the germline V gene (reference sequence). The CDR3 loop spans 12 amino acids. V lost 4 bases and J 4 bases, leaving 7 bases between the germline ends. For the CDR3, the DNA is TGTGCCAGTAGTAGGGACACCTATGGCTACACCTTC. Amino acids: CASSRDTYGYTF. Variable domain in full (rest from reference TRBV19 and TRBJ1-2): DGGITQSPKYLFRKEGQNVTLSCEQNLNHDAMYWYRQDPGQGLRLIYYSQIVNDFQKGDIAEGYSVSREKKESFPLTVTSAQKNPTAFYLCASSRDTYGYTFGSGTRLTVV.

The V gene is TRBV7-8, the J gene TRBJ2-7, with D unresolved. The germline CDR1 and CDR2 sequences are SGHVS and FQNEAQ. Trimming took 7 bases from V and 0 from J, leaving 13 bases between them. The CDR3 contains 14 residues. CDR3 nucleotide sequence: TGTGCCAGCACCCTGACTGCAACCTCCTACGAGCAGTACTTC. Translated: CASTLTATSYEQYF.

In this sample, this clone turned up once. The chain recombines TRBV9 with TRBJ2-1; TRBD1 or TRBD2 may be the D gene (6 bases each). Per the germline V gene, CDR1 is SGDLS and CDR2 is YYNGEE. V was shortened by 4 bases and J by 3 bases, with 17 bases between the two germline ends. The CDR3 has 16 amino acids. The CDR3 DNA reads as TGTGCCAGCAGCCCGCGATGGGGGGCGGACTACAATGAGCAGTTCTTC. Protein: CASSPRWGADYNEQFF.

The gene calls are TRBV18 and TRBJ1-5; D gene unclear. From germline, CDR1 is KGHSH and CDR2 LQKENI. V was trimmed by 3 bases and J by 3 bases, leaving 9 bases between them. This CDR3 has 14 residues. CDR3 region: CASSPRGPNQPQHF. As DNA, the CDR3 is TGTGCCAGCTCACCGCGTGGACCCAATCAGCCCCAGCATTTT.

The V gene is TRBV5-6, the J gene TRBJ1-1, with D unresolved. Germline V gene sequence: CDR1 SGHDT, CDR2 YYEEEE. Trimming pared 3 bases from V and 1 base from J, leaving 10 bases between. This CDR3 spans 14 amino acids. The CDR3 DNA reads as TGTGCCAGCAGCTCCCTACCTGAGAACACTGAAGCTTTCTTT. It is translated as CASSSLPENTEAFF.

V usage is TRBV5-6 and J usage is TRBJ2-5; D unclear. This CDR3 region has 13 residues. Germline V gene sequence: CDR1 SGHDT, CDR2 YYEEEE. Trimming stripped 5 bases from V and 0 bases from J, with 8 bases between. The CDR3 protein is CASSNYNQETQYF. For the CDR3, the DNA is TGTGCCAGCAGTAACTACAACCAAGAGACCCAGTACTTC.

The chain uses TRBV6-6 and TRBJ2-7; tentative D call: TRBD2 (5 bases). The CDR3 is 15 amino acids. Trimming stripped 7 bases from V and 5 bases from J, with 21 bases between. Germline CDR1 MNHNY, CDR2 SVGAGI (reference sequence). In DNA form, the CDR3 reads TGTGCCAGCAACCCCTTTGCGGGTGATCCGCACGAGCAGTACTTC. This gives the protein CASNPFAGDPHEQYF.

The chain uses TRBV7-2 and TRBJ1-4; D gene ambiguous. Germline V gene lookup returns CDR1 SGHTA and CDR2 FQGNSA. The CDR3 loop spans 15 amino acids. Trimming pared 0 bases from V and 1 base from J, leaving 6 bases between. CDR3 region: CASSLAGLTNEKLFF. The CDR3 nucleotides are TGTGCCAGCAGCTTAGCTGGGTTAACTAATGAAAAACTGTTTTTT.

V gene TRBV19 combines with J gene TRBJ2-7; TRBD1 matches at 9 bases. Trimming at V came to 5 bases and at J to 6 bases, leaving 8 bases not matched to a gene. The CDR3 is made up of 14 amino acids. Per the germline V gene, CDR1 is LNHDA and CDR2 is SQIVND (reference sequence). This CDR3 is CASSQRDREGEQYF. In DNA form, the CDR3 reads TGTGCCAGTAGTCAGAGGGACAGGGAAGGCGAGCAGTACTTC.

The gene calls are TRBV7-2 and TRBJ2-7; D is unresolved. Trimming took off 2 bases at V and 1 base at J, with 9 bases between the two ends. Germline V gives CDR1 SGHTA, CDR2 FQGNSA. The CDR3 covers 14 residues. CDR3: CASSLNLRSYEQYF. The CDR3 region has the DNA TGTGCCAGCAGCTTAAATTTGAGGTCCTACGAGCAGTACTTC.

The genes are TRBV2 and TRBJ2-1, with 7 bases lining up with TRBD1. V gave up 8 bases and J gave up 0 bases; unmatched junction bases: 7. The CDR3 totals 15 residues. Germline V gene lookup returns CDR1 SNHLY and CDR2 FYNNEI. The CDR3 loop is CASGGQTTSYNEQFF. DNA for the CDR3: TGTGCCAGCGGGGGACAGACAACCTCCTACAATGAGCAGTTCTTC.

The chain recombines TRBV30 with TRBJ2-1, with D unresolved. Germline V gene lookup returns CDR1 GTSNPN and CDR2 SVGIG (reference sequence). With 5 bases removed from V and 4 bases from J, the gap between germline ends came to 12 bases. The CDR3 runs 13 residues. Written as DNA, the CDR3 is TGTGCCTGGGCCCCTACTCCTTACAATGAGCAGTTCTTC. Amino acids: CAWAPTPYNEQFF.

The chain employs TRBV5-6 and TRBJ2-6; TRBD2 is a possible D gene (5 bases). V was trimmed by 5 bases and J by 0 bases, leaving 18 bases between them. This CDR3 is 18 amino acids long. Germline assignment: CDR1 SGHDT and CDR2 YYEEEE. This CDR3 reads CASRRLEAVSSGANVLTF. The CDR3, as DNA: TGTGCCAGCAGGCGTCTGGAAGCGGTGAGCTCTGGGGCCAACGTCCTGACTTTC.

Points on this clone: Within the sample, other DNA sequences also encode this same CDR3. The J gene is TRBJ2-7, the V gene TRBV7-9, with D possibly called TRBD1 or TRBD2 (5 bases each). Germline loops: CDR1 SEHNR, CDR2 FQNEAQ (reference sequence). This CDR3 has 14 residues. V lost 5 bases and J lost 2, with 13 bases in between. CDR3 amino acids: CASSPRDGAYEQYF. The CDR3 DNA reads as TGTGCCAGCAGCCCCCGGGACGGCGCCTACGAGCAGTACTTC.

The chain combines TRBV5-1 with TRBJ2-1; TRBD2 might be the D (5 bases). V shed 0 bases and J shed 7 bases, with 11 bases lying between them. Germline CDR1 SGHRS, CDR2 YFSETQ. This CDR3 comprises 14 residues. CDR3 sequence: CASSLAEGFNEQFF. The CDR3 DNA is TGCGCCAGCAGCTTGGCCGAGGGTTTTAATGAGCAGTTCTTC.

For this clone: In the same sample, other DNA sequences code for this CDR3. The chain uses TRBV30 and TRBJ2-2; the D gene is possibly TRBD2 (5 bases). Germline lookup yields CDR1 GTSNPN and CDR2 SVGIG (reference sequence). The length of the CDR3 is 13 residues. V dropped 2 bases and J dropped 6 bases, with 10 bases sitting between them. The CDR3 DNA reads as TGTGCCTGGAGTAACGGGGTTTCCGGGGAGCTGTTTTTT. Residues: CAWSNGVSGELFF.

This clone was detected only once. This sequence joins TRBV7-8 and TRBJ1-2; perhaps TRBD1 as D (6 bases). V shed 4 bases and J shed 7 bases, with 25 bases lying between them. This CDR3 is built from 17 residues. The germline V gene has CDR1 SGHVS and CDR2 FQNEAQ. CDR3 sequence: CASSSASGAAVGFGYTF. The DNA of the CDR3 is TGTGCCAGCAGCTCGGCTTCAGGGGCCGCGGTGGGTTTTGGCTACACCTTC. Full variable domain (outside the CDR3, taken from reference TRBV7-8 and TRBJ1-2): GAGVSQSPRYKVAKRGQDVALRCDPISGHVSLFWYQQALGQGPEFLTYFQNEAQLDKSGLPSDRFFAERPEGSVSTLKIQRTQQEDSAVYLCASSSASGAAVGFGYTFGSGTRLTVV.

V and J are TRBV27 and TRBJ1-5; 7 bases are a match to TRBD1. This CDR3 has 14 residues. CDR1 is MNHEY and CDR2 is SMNVEV in the germline V gene (reference sequence). V trimming: 4 bases; J trimming: 7 bases; junction bases outside the gene matches: 7. Here the CDR3 DNA reads TGTGCCAGCAGTTCCGACAGGGCTCGGCAGCCCCAGCATTTT. Residues: CASSSDRARQPQHF.

The gene calls are TRBV5-1 and TRBJ2-7; 7 bases map to TRBD2. The length of the CDR3 is 14 residues. Trimming removed 0 bases from V and 5 bases from J; junction bases left unmatched: 5. Germline lookup yields CDR1 SGHRS and CDR2 YFSETQ. The CDR3 bases are TGCGCCAGCAGCTTGGATTCAGGGAGGGACGAGCAGTACTTC. Its protein product is CASSLDSGRDEQYF.

This clone was found once. This chain links TRBV18 with TRBJ1-6; D might be TRBD1 (5 bases). The CDR3 has 17 amino acids. Trimming cost V 0 bases and J 2 bases, with 11 bases left between them. Germline V lookup: CDR1 KGHSH, CDR2 LQKENI. The CDR3 is CASSPPGGSTYNSPLHF. DNA of the CDR3: TGTGCCAGCTCACCACCCGGGGGGAGCACCTATAATTCACCCCTCCACTTT.

This chain connects TRBV7-2 to TRBJ2-4; 8 bases fit TRBD1. The CDR3 is made up of 12 amino acids. CDR1 is SGHTA and CDR2 is FQGNSA in the germline V gene. J gave up 10 bases and V 4 bases, and 3 bases lay outside the gene matches. CDR3 DNA sequence: TGTGCCAGCAGCTCGGACAGGGTAATTCAGTACTTC. It yields the protein CASSSDRVIQYF.

The rearrangement uses TRBV19 and TRBJ1-2; unclear D gene. Germline V CDR1 and CDR2: LNHDA, SQIVND (reference sequence). V lost 6 bases and J lost 2, with 10 bases in between. This CDR3 region has 13 residues. CDR3 protein: CASRNGPNYGYTF. CDR3 bases: TGTGCCAGTAGGAACGGACCAAACTATGGCTACACCTTC. Full variable domain (rest looked up from reference TRBV19 and TRBJ1-2): DGGITQSPKYLFRKEGQNVTLSCEQNLNHDAMYWYRQDPGQGLRLIYYSQIVNDFQKGDIAEGYSVSREKKESFPLTVTSAQKNPTAFYLCASRNGPNYGYTFGSGTRLTVV.

The V call is TRBV4-2, the J call TRBJ2-3, with 15 bases identical to TRBD2. This CDR3 region has 18 residues. Germline V CDR1 and CDR2: LGHNA, YNFKEQ. The V and J ends lost 4 bases and 11 bases, in that order; junction bases with no gene match: 16. The CDR3 sequence is CASSRGTSGGLGLFKQYF. The CDR3 region has the DNA TGTGCCAGCAGCCGAGGGACTAGCGGGGGGCTCGGCCTGTTCAAGCAGTATTTT.

This rearrangement joins TRBV25-1 to TRBJ2-1, with D possibly TRBD2 on 6 matching bases. The V end was cut by 2 bases, the J end by 7 bases, with 18 bases between. The CDR3 contains 16 residues. Germline V gene data show CDR1 as MGHDK and CDR2 as SYGVNS. CDR3 nucleotides: TGTGCCAGCAGTGAAGAAGGGCTTCTGGGGGGTAATGAGCAGTTCTTC. This gives the protein CASSEEGLLGGNEQFF.

The rearrangement joins TRBV7-2 to TRBJ2-1, with 9 bases identical to TRBD1. V dropped 1 base and J dropped 7; count of bases not matched to a gene: 14. CDR3 length equals 18 residues. Germline V gene data show CDR1 as SGHTA and CDR2 as FQGNSA. This CDR3 is CASSLGRAGQGRRNEQFF. Written as DNA, the CDR3 is TGTGCCAGCAGCTTAGGGCGCGCGGGACAGGGTAGGAGGAATGAGCAGTTCTTC.

The chain has TRBV9 and TRBJ2-7; TRBD1 or TRBD2 may be the D gene (5 bases each). Germline V gives CDR1 SGDLS, CDR2 YYNGEE. With 0 bases removed from V and 5 bases from J, the gap between germline ends came to 18 bases. The CDR3 runs 16 residues. The chain's CDR3 is CASSVAGRGAFHEQYF. For the CDR3, the DNA is TGTGCCAGCAGCGTAGCTGGTCGGGGCGCGTTCCACGAGCAGTACTTC.